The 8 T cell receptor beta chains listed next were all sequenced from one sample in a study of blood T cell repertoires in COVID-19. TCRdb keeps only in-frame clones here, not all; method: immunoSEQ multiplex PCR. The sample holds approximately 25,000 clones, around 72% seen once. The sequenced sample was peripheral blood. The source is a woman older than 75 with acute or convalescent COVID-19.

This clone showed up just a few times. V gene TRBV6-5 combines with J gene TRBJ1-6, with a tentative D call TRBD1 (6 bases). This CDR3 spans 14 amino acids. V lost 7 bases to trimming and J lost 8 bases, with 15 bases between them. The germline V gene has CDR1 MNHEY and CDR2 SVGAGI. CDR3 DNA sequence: TGTGCCAGCACCCTTTCGGGGGGCGATTCACCCCTCCACTTT. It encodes CASTLSGGDSPLHF.

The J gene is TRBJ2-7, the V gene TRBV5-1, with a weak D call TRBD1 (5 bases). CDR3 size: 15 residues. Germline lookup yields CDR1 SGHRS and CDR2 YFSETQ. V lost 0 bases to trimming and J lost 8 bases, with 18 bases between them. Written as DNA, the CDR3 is TGCGCCAGCAGCTTGGGACCGGACGGGTCGGACAAGCAGTACTTC. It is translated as CASSLGPDGSDKQYF.

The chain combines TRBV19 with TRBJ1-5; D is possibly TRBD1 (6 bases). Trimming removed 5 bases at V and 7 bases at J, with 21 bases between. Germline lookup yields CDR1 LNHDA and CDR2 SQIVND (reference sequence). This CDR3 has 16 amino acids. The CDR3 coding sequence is TGTGCCAGTAGTGGCCTCGGGCAGGGGAGTGGACAGCCCCAGCATTTT. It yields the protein CASSGLGQGSGQPQHF.

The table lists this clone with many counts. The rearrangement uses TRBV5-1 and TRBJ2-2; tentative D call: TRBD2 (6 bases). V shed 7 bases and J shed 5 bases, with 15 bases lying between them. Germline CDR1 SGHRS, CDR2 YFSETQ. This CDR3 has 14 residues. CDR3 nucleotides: TGCGCCAGCGGAACCGGGACTCGGACCGGGGAGCTGTTTTTT. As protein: CASGTGTRTGELFF.

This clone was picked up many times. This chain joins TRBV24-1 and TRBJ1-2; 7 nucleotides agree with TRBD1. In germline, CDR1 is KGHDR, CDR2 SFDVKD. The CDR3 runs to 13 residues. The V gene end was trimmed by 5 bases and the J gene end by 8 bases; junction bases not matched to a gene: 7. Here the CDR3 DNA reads TGTGCCACCAGTGCGCGGGACAGCTACGGCTACACCTTC. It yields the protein CATSARDSYGYTF.

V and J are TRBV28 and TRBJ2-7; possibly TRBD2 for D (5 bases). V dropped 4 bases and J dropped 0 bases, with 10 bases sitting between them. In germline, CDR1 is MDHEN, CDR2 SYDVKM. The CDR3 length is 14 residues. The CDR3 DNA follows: TGTGCCAGCAGTTCCCCGGGGAGCTCCTACGAGCAGTACTTC. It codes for CASSSPGSSYEQYF.

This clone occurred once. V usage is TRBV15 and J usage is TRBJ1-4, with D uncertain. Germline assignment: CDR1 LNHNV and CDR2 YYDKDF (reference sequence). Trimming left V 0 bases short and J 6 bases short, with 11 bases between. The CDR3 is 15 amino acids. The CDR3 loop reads CATSRDNGVYEKLFF. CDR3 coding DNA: TGTGCCACCAGCAGAGATAACGGGGTTTATGAAAAACTGTTTTTT.

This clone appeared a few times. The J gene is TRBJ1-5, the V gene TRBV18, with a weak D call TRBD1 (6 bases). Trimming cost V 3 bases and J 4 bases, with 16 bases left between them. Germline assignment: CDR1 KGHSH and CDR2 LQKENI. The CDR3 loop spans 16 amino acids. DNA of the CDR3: TGTGCCAGCTCACCTCCGGGACAAAGGGGGAATCAGCCCCAGCATTTT. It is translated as CASSPPGQRGNQPQHF.